Listed below are T cell receptor beta chains from one sample, sequenced in a study of blood T cell repertoires in COVID-19. Repertoires were generated with immunoSEQ multiplex PCR, while TCRdb's copy carries only in-frame clones and drops some. The table includes over 200,000 clones, roughly four fifths detected once. Sequences were obtained from PBMCs or T cells enriched from blood (not recorded which). Every receptor here comes from a man in his forties who had recovered from COVID-19. Both conserved end residues are part of each CDR3. The D gene is left open where the match is weak. Only some rows state a clone size, as once, few, many or a class for expanded clones.

TRBV7-9	TRBJ2-2	.	.	TGTGCCAGCAGCTTCACAGTACCCGGGGAGCTGTTTTTT	CASSFTVPGELFF
TRBV3-1/TRBV3-2	TRBJ1-1	TRBD1	.	TGTGCCAGCAGCCCAGACAGGGGAACTGAAGCTTTCTTT	CASSPDRGTEAFF
TRBV2	TRBJ2-1	TRBD2	.	TGTGCCAGCAGTCACGGGACTAGCGTATACAATGAGCAGTTCTTC	CASSHGTSVYNEQFF
TRBV7-2	TRBJ1-5	.	.	TGTGCCAGCAGCACAGGGTTGGGTCAGCCCCAGCATTTT	CASSTGLGQPQHF
TRBV12-3/TRBV12-4	TRBJ1-2	.	.	TGTGCCAGCAGTTTTAATAGGGGCTATGGCTACACCTTC	CASSFNRGYGYTF
TRBV5-1	TRBJ1-1	TRBD1	.	TGCGCCAGCAGCTCACGAGCAGGGGGGAGCACTGAAGCTTTCTTT	CASSSRAGGSTEAFF
TRBV27	TRBJ1-5	TRBD1	.	TGTGCCAGCAGGGGGACAGGAACCAATCAGCCCCAGCATTTT	CASRGTGTNQPQHF
TRBV30	TRBJ2-7	TRBD2	.	TGTGCCTGGAATTTCGGCGCGGGGGGCACCTACGAGCAGTACTTC	CAWNFGAGGTYEQYF
TRBV4-1	TRBJ1-2	TRBD1	.	TGCGCCAGCAGCGGTCGACAGGGGGACTATGGCTACACCTTC	CASSGRQGDYGYTF
TRBV27	TRBJ2-6	TRBD1	once	TGTGCCAGCAGTTTCCGGGACAGGGTGGACGGGGCCAACGTCCTGACTTTC	CASSFRDRVDGANVLTF
TRBV30	TRBJ1-3	.	.	TGTGCCTGGAGTAGCCACTCTGGAAACACCATATATTTT	CAWSSHSGNTIYF
TRBV4-1	TRBJ2-3	.	.	TGCGCCAGCAGCGAGGACAGAAGCACAGATACGCAGTATTTT	CASSEDRSTDTQYF
TRBV14	TRBJ2-3	TRBD2	.	TGTGCCAGCAGCCAACTTCATAGCGGGAGGGCCGCAGCAGATACGCAGTATTTT	CASSQLHSGRAAADTQYF
TRBV11-3	TRBJ1-1	.	.	TGTGCCAGCAGCTTAGGTAATGGAGGCCCGGGGGAAGCTTTCTTT	CASSLGNGGPGEAFF
TRBV25-1	TRBJ2-3	.	once	TGTGCCAGCAGTGAATGGAGTGGTACGCAGTATTTT	CASSEWSGTQYF
TRBV7-3	TRBJ2-1	TRBD2	.	TGTGCCAGCAGCATTAGCGGGGGGGCCTTAGATGAGCAGTTCTTC	CASSISGGALDEQFF
TRBV19	TRBJ1-1	.	.	TGTGCCAGTAGTATGGCACAGGGCAGGAACACTGAAGCTTTCTTT	CASSMAQGRNTEAFF